The 16 T cell receptor beta chains listed next were all sequenced from one sample in a study of T-cell reconstitution after alpha-beta-depleted transplantation in children. It was with unique molecular identifiers that the TCRbeta library was prepared. Via MiXCR, TCRdb re-called the PCR reads, giving one row per CDR3 protein. In the table there are approximately 290,000 distinct CDR3 sequences, around a tenth of which are singletons. This material consisted of peripheral blood, taken 180 days after TCRalphabeta/CD19-depleted stem cell transplant. These receptor sequences come from a male patient between 2 and 10 years old who had a stem cell transplant for chronic granulomatous disease, so the T cells may come from the graft donor.

This clonotype was found many times. The V and J genes are TRBV3-1 and TRBJ1-5; maybe TRBD1 (5 bases). This CDR3 comprises 16 residues. Trimming took 2 bases from V and 3 from J, leaving 14 bases between them. CDR1 and CDR2 (germline): LGHDT, YNNKEL (reference sequence). CDR3 nucleotides: TGTGCCAGCAGCCAAAGCGGGAGGGGCTCCAATCAGCCCCAGCATTTT. Amino acid sequence: CASSQSGRGSNQPQHF.

A remark on this clonotype: A much larger clone lies one base from this, so it may be a read error. The V and J genes are TRBV12-3 or TRBV12-4 and TRBJ2-1; TRBD1 matches at 12 bases. The CDR3 totals 15 residues. The junction had 9 bases not matched to a gene; V was cut back by 5 bases and J by 10 bases. The chain's CDR3 is CASSPPGQGAGEQFF. The CDR3 DNA sequence: TGTGCCAGCAGTCCCCCGGGACAGGGGGCCGGGGAGCAGTTCTTC.

This clonotype has ten or more counts. CDR3 sequence reads: CASQTTSSQETQYF. CDR3 coding DNA: TGTGCCAGCCAAACGACTAGCAGTCAAGAGACCCAGTACTTC. The chain is built from TRBV28 and TRBJ2-5, with 7 nucleotides matching TRBD2. The CDR3 is 14 amino acids. Germline V gene data show CDR1 as MDHEN and CDR2 as SYDVKM. After removal of 8 bases from V and 2 bases from J, the junction contained 8 bases not matched to a gene.

This clonotype was observed many times. The chain carries TRBV6-2 or TRBV6-3 and TRBJ2-1; 10 nucleotides agree with TRBD2. The CDR3 totals 15 residues. Germline CDR1 MNHEY, CDR2 SVGEGT. Trimming cost V 4 bases and J 8 bases; bases outside gene matches: 8. CDR3 protein: CASSSPAGGPDEQFF. The CDR3 DNA is TGTGCCAGCAGTTCACCAGCGGGAGGGCCAGATGAGCAGTTCTTC.

This clonotype was detected many times. V and J are TRBV20-1 and TRBJ2-1; perhaps TRBD2 as D (5 bases). The germline V gene encodes CDR1 DFQATT and CDR2 SNEGSKA (reference sequence). V was pared by 6 bases and J by 1 base, with 7 bases between. This CDR3 is 12 amino acids long. The CDR3 DNA reads TGCAGTGCCCCGGGGTCCTACAATGAGCAGTTCTTC. As protein: CSAPGSYNEQFF.

This clonotype was counted ten times or more. The V gene is TRBV4-3, the J gene TRBJ2-2; D gene ambiguous. The CDR3 covers 15 residues. The germline gives CDR1 LGHNA, CDR2 YSLEER. V was cut by 1 base and J by 6 bases, with 12 bases left in between. CDR3 in DNA: TGCGCCAGCAGCCAAGTCGATAGTTCCGCCGGGGAGCTGTTTTTT. This gives the protein CASSQVDSSAGELFF.

This clonotype has ten or more counts. The chain uses TRBV12-3 or TRBV12-4 and TRBJ2-7, with 12 bases matching TRBD2. Trimming at V came to 3 bases and at J to 7 bases, leaving 4 bases not matched to a gene. This CDR3 region has 14 residues. This CDR3 reads CASSLGLAGREQYF. CDR3 in DNA: TGTGCCAGCAGTTTGGGACTAGCGGGCCGTGAGCAGTACTTC.

This clonotype showed up just a few times. The V and J genes are TRBV19 and TRBJ2-3; D gene unclear. CDR3 length: 14 residues. CDR1 and CDR2 from the germline V gene are LNHDA and SQIVND (reference sequence). With 0 bases removed from V and 0 bases from J, the gap between germline ends came to 4 bases. The CDR3 spells CASSIDTSTDTQYF. In nucleotides, the CDR3 is TGTGCCAGTAGTATAGACACGAGCACAGATACGCAGTATTTT.

Details on this clonotype: Compared with germline, one end of the junction differs, possibly owing to a read error. The chain employs TRBV7-2 and TRBJ2-7; perhaps TRBD2 as D (5 bases). The CDR3 is 13 residues long. Germline V gene data show CDR1 as SGHTA and CDR2 as FQGNSA. CDR3 region: CASSLDGDYEPYF. The CDR3 DNA follows: TGTGCCAGCAGCTTAGATGGCGACTACGAGCCGTACTTC.

This clonotype was seen at least ten times. This chain connects TRBV6-2 or TRBV6-3 to TRBJ1-5, with TRBD1 matching over 8 bases. The germline V gene has CDR1 MNHEY and CDR2 SVGEGT. V lost 6 bases and J lost 4; bases outside the gene matches: 11. The CDR3 extends over 16 amino acids. In nucleotides, the CDR3 is TGTGCCAGCAGCCCCAGGACAGGGTCTTTGAATCAGCCCCAGCATTTT. Its protein product is CASSPRTGSLNQPQHF.

At least ten counts were recorded for this clonotype. The chain is built from TRBV12-3 or TRBV12-4 and TRBJ2-7; unclear D gene. V was shortened by 6 bases and J by 2 bases, with 14 bases between the two germline ends. The CDR3 loop spans 14 amino acids. CDR3 sequence reads: CASSPPGSTYEQYF. DNA for the CDR3: TGTGCCAGCAGCCCCCCCGGCAGCACCTACGAGCAGTACTTC.

This clonotype has at least ten counts. The rearrangement links TRBV20-1 to TRBJ2-1, with TRBD2 as a possible D gene (7 bases). The CDR3 totals 14 residues. V was shortened by 3 bases and J by 1 base, with 10 bases between the two germline ends. Germline lookup yields CDR1 DFQATT and CDR2 SNEGSKA (reference sequence). CDR3 sequence: CSASRGASYNEQFF. The CDR3, as DNA: TGCAGTGCTAGTCGGGGGGCTTCCTACAATGAGCAGTTCTTC.

This clonotype has at least ten counts. This chain joins TRBV6-5 and TRBJ1-2; 9 bases agree with TRBD1. Germline trimming cut 0 bases from V and 2 bases from J; bases unmatched to any gene: 1. The CDR3 loop spans 15 amino acids. Germline V lookup: CDR1 MNHEY, CDR2 SVGAGI. The CDR3 DNA reads TGTGCCAGCAGTTACTCCGGGACAGGGAACTATGGCTACACCTTC. Its translation: CASSYSGTGNYGYTF.

This clonotype was seen many times. The chain links TRBV20-1 to TRBJ2-3; D is ambiguous. CDR3 size: 14 residues. The V gene's germline CDR1 is DFQATT and CDR2 SNEGSKA (reference sequence). V shed 1 base and J shed 4 bases, with 12 bases lying between them. The CDR3 nucleotides are TGCAGTGCTAGAGTCGGCCCGATGTCAGATACGCAGTATTTT. Encoded protein: CSARVGPMSDTQYF.

This clonotype occurred many times. The chain joins TRBV4-2 to TRBJ2-2; D is ambiguous. Germline V gene data show CDR1 as LGHNA and CDR2 as YNFKEQ. This CDR3 comprises 15 residues. Trimming shortened V by 5 bases and J by 0 bases, and 10 bases separated the two germline ends. Here the CDR3 DNA reads TGTGCCAGCAGCGCCCGTGGGCCGAACACCGGGGAGCTGTTTTTT. This gives the protein CASSARGPNTGELFF.

This clonotype was recorded many times. The rearrangement uses TRBV7-9 and TRBJ1-2; 9 bases line up with TRBD1. The ends lost 6 bases at V and 6 bases at J; junction bases unmatched: 8. The CDR3 totals 14 residues. CDR1 is SEHNR and CDR2 is FQNEAQ in the germline V gene (reference sequence). The CDR3 DNA reads TGTGCCAGCAGTTGGGACAGGGTGGCGGATGGCTACACCTTC. This codes for CASSWDRVADGYTF. The full variable domain, its missing parts supplied by reference TRBV7-9 and TRBJ1-2, is DTGVSQNPRHKITKRGQNVTFRCDPISEHNRLYWYRQTLGQGPEFLTYFQNEAQLEKSRLLSDRFSAERPKGSFSTLEIQRTEQGDSAMYLCASSWDRVADGYTFGSGTRLTVV.